Listed below are T cell receptor beta chains from one sample, sequenced in a study of cytotoxic CD8 clonotypes in ibrutinib-treated CLL. Libraries were prepared by immunoSEQ multiplex PCR; TCRdb keeps only in-frame clonotypes and omits some of them. The data hold about 300,000 clones, with over 60% observed a single time. Sequenced here: PBMCs, sampled after 36 months of ibrutinib treatment. These receptors were obtained from a human donor with chronic lymphocytic leukemia. Both conserved end residues are part of each CDR3. Expanded clones get a size class; other rows say once, few or many, or leave the size out.

CDR3,V,size,J
CASSYHLAGGLRDTQYF,TRBV5-1,NA,TRBJ2-3
CASSLAGWGSWKLFF,TRBV5-1,once,TRBJ1-4
CASREDGGNEKLFF,TRBV2,NA,TRBJ1-4
CASSVLGSPEAFF,TRBV27,NA,TRBJ1-1
CASRLSGPGGRHEQYF,TRBV12-2,NA,TRBJ2-7
CASSPRGFLGNEQFF,TRBV13,few,TRBJ2-1
CSVERTGDGAEQYF,TRBV29-1,NA,TRBJ2-7
CASSQDLRVSDEQYF,TRBV4-1,NA,TRBJ2-7
CASSSRTGEWGTEAFF,TRBV5-1,NA,TRBJ1-1
CASSLAPGHLSYEQYF,TRBV7-8,few,TRBJ2-7
CASRRPGLSYEQYF,TRBV11-2,NA,TRBJ2-7
CASSPPPGGITYEQYF,TRBV18,few,TRBJ2-7
CASSQYSGTLYEQYF,TRBV4-3,once,TRBJ2-7
CASSLAEGGTEQFF,TRBV7-9,NA,TRBJ2-1
CATSTIPKETQYF,TRBV15,once,TRBJ2-5
CASSSREKGRGYGYTF,TRBV7-3,NA,TRBJ1-2
CASGSSYNSPLHF,TRBV5-4,NA,TRBJ1-6
CASSYPRQGRDQPQHF,TRBV6-6,NA,TRBJ1-5
CASSLVFTWGGNYGYTF,TRBV28,once,TRBJ1-2
CASSTKGEGEAFF,TRBV6-6,few,TRBJ1-1
CASSWTTTGTYSNQPQHF,TRBV7-2,NA,TRBJ1-5
CASSIHGSTGELFF,TRBV19,NA,TRBJ2-2
CASSPRFKTSAGETQYF,TRBV11-2,NA,TRBJ2-5
CASSYGQNYGYTF,TRBV9,few,TRBJ1-2
CASRRTGGVLDTQYF,TRBV5-5,once,TRBJ2-3
CASRGQGTPSYEQYF,TRBV5-8,NA,TRBJ2-7
CASSHPTGLQRTDTQYF,TRBV4-1,NA,TRBJ2-3
CASSITGTGIGYTF,TRBV4-1,few,TRBJ1-2
CASRGRGYEQYF,TRBV10-2,once,TRBJ2-7
CASSLSGGLSGELFF,TRBV7-2,NA,TRBJ2-2
CASSLETLGGYEQYF,TRBV11-1,NA,TRBJ2-7